One and the same sample provided the 30 T cell receptor beta chains below, sequenced in a study of shared clonotypes between healthy human individuals. Profiling relied on immunoSEQ multiplex PCR, and the TCRdb table lists in-frame clones only, not all of them. Here the sample spans 550,000 to 850,000 clones, about two thirds being singletons. The sample consisted of memory CD4+ T cells sorted from blood. Subset of the sample: CD45RA-negative fraction. Receptors originate from a woman aged 25 to 39 in good health.

This clone was seen only once. The chain employs TRBV15 and TRBJ2-7, with D possibly being TRBD1 (6 bases). V was cut by 5 bases and J by 3 bases, with 11 bases left in between. The CDR3 length is 13 residues. CDR1 LNHNV and CDR2 YYDKDF come from the germline V gene (reference sequence). This chain's CDR3 is CATSFDRYYEQYF. The CDR3 DNA sequence: TGTGCCACCAGCTTCGACAGGTACTACGAGCAGTACTTC.

The chain has TRBV4-1 and TRBJ2-2; D uncertain. Germline assignment: CDR1 MGHRA and CDR2 YSYEKL. The V end lost 1 base, the J end lost 3 bases, and 6 bases lay between the germline ends. The length of the CDR3 is 14 residues. CDR3 protein: CASSQAFYTGELFF. CDR3 sequence (DNA): TGCGCCAGCAGCCAAGCCTTTTACACCGGGGAGCTGTTTTTT.

This clone was seen a handful of times. This may be a read error, as it is one base from a much larger clone. Other DNA variants within this sample encode the same CDR3. V and J are TRBV7-6 and TRBJ1-5; TRBD1 is a possible D gene (5 bases). Germline CDR1 SGHVS, CDR2 FNYEAQ. CDR3 size: 14 residues. V was cut by 0 bases and J by 2 bases, with 5 bases left in between. The CDR3 bases are TGTGCCAGCAGCTTAGCAGGGGGCAATCAGCCCCAGCATTTT. Translated, it gives CASSLAGGNQPQHF.

The J gene is TRBJ1-5, the V gene TRBV2; D gene unclear. V was clipped by 2 bases and J by 5 bases, with 4 bases between them. Germline CDR1 SNHLY, CDR2 FYNNEI. The length of the CDR3 is 12 residues. DNA for the CDR3: TGTGCCAGCAGTGAAACCCATCAGCCCCAGCATTTT. Residues: CASSETHQPQHF. The full variable domain, in which reference TRBV2 and TRBJ1-5 provide the parts outside the CDR3, is EPEVTQTPSHQVTQMGQEVILRCVPISNHLYFYWYRQILGQKVEFLVSFYNNEISEKSEIFDDQFSVERPDGSNFTLKIRSTKLEDSAMYFCASSETHQPQHFGDGTRLSIL.

Concerning this clone itself: Other DNA sequences from this sample encode an identical CDR3 as well. The chain carries TRBV7-8 and TRBJ1-3, with 7 bases fitting TRBD1. CDR3 length: 14 residues. Germline lookup yields CDR1 SGHVS and CDR2 FQNEAQ. V lost 5 bases to trimming and J lost 2 bases; unmatched junction nucleotides: 3. This CDR3 reads CASSRQGPGNTIYF. The CDR3 DNA sequence: TGTGCCAGCAGCCGACAGGGTCCTGGAAACACCATATATTTT.

This clone was detected only once. This chain uses TRBV6-6 with TRBJ2-1; D is undetermined. V lost 0 bases to trimming and J lost 9 bases, with 6 bases between them. CDR1 is MNHNY and CDR2 is SVGAGI in the germline V gene (reference sequence). The CDR3 is made up of 12 amino acids. In DNA form, the CDR3 reads TGTGCCAGCAGTTACTCGTTTGCTGAGCAGTTCTTC. Encoded protein: CASSYSFAEQFF.

The rearrangement uses TRBV15 and TRBJ2-7, with 10 bases that match TRBD2. The CDR3 runs to 15 residues. V trimming: 5 bases; J trimming: 7 bases; junction bases outside the gene matches: 11. The V gene's germline CDR1 is LNHNV and CDR2 YYDKDF (reference sequence). The CDR3 region is CATSRPTSGTREQYF. CDR3 coding DNA: TGTGCCACCAGCCGCCCCACTAGCGGGACTAGGGAGCAGTACTTC. The full variable domain, its missing parts supplied by reference TRBV15 and TRBJ2-7, is DAMVIQNPRYQVTQFGKPVTLSCSQTLNHNVMYWYQQKSSQAPKLLFHYYDKDFNNEADTPDNFQSRRPNTSFCFLDIRSPGLGDTAMYLCATSRPTSGTREQYFGPGTRLTVT.

The table lists this clone with a few counts. The chain carries TRBV7-2 and TRBJ1-3; 11 bases map to TRBD1. V trimming: 6 bases; J trimming: 7 bases; junction bases outside the gene matches: 2. Germline-derived CDR1 and CDR2 are SGHTA and FQGNSA. There are 13 residues in the CDR3. The CDR3: CASSWDRGNTIYF. DNA of the CDR3: TGTGCCAGCAGTTGGGACAGGGGGAACACCATATATTTT.

This chain links TRBV2 with TRBJ2-1, with D maybe TRBD2 (5 bases). Trimming removed 8 bases from V and 7 bases from J, with 21 bases in between. This CDR3 has 15 amino acids. Looked up from germline, CDR1 is SNHLY and CDR2 is FYNNEI. The CDR3 here is CASHRDGVDLNEQFF. The CDR3 DNA reads as TGTGCCAGCCACCGGGATGGAGTCGATCTGAATGAGCAGTTCTTC.

This clone was seen at least ten times. CDR3 DNA: TGCGCCAGCAGCATTGGGCAGCCCTATGGCTACACCTTC. Encoded protein: CASSIGQPYGYTF. The J gene is TRBJ1-2, the V gene TRBV5-1, with D unresolved. Per germline, CDR1 SGHRS and CDR2 YFSETQ. V lost 4 bases, J lost 4 bases, and 11 bases lay in between. CDR3 size: 13 residues.

Only one count was recorded for this clone. The same CDR3 also results from other DNA sequences found in this sample. The chain joins TRBV5-1 to TRBJ1-5; D is unresolved. Germline CDR1 is SGHRS and CDR2 is YFSETQ. The CDR3 extends over 13 amino acids. V shed 0 bases and J shed 4 bases, with 5 bases lying between them. CDR3 sequence reads: CASSLGPNQPQHF. CDR3 coding DNA: TGCGCCAGCAGCTTGGGACCAAATCAGCCCCAGCATTTT.

This chain uses TRBV15 with TRBJ1-1; 8 bases match TRBD1. The CDR3 totals 14 residues. The germline gives CDR1 LNHNV, CDR2 YYDKDF (reference sequence). J gave up 5 bases and V 3 bases, and 5 bases lay outside the gene matches. For the CDR3, the DNA is TGTGCCACCAGCAGTCAGGGGGCTCGGACTGAAGCTTTCTTT. Residues: CATSSQGARTEAFF.

The table lists this clone with a few counts. The J gene is TRBJ1-3, the V gene TRBV5-1; no reliable D call. Germline V gene lookup returns CDR1 SGHRS and CDR2 YFSETQ. V gave up 5 bases and J gave up 4 bases, with 7 bases separating them. The CDR3 has 12 amino acids. CDR3 DNA sequence: TGCGCCAGCAGGGACGAAGGAAACACCATATATTTT. Residues: CASRDEGNTIYF.

A note on this clone: A much larger clone is a single base away; this may be a read error. This chain uses TRBV7-2 with TRBJ2-7; TRBD2 matches at 7 bases. Trimming cost V 5 bases and J 0 bases; bases outside gene matches: 4. This CDR3 region has 14 residues. Looked up from germline, CDR1 is SGHTA and CDR2 is FQGNSA. CDR3 sequence reads: CASSNQRDSYEQYF. In DNA, the CDR3 is TGTGCCAGCAGCAACCAGCGGGACTCCTACGAGCAGTACTTC.

A note on this clone: The sample holds other DNA sequences that translate to the same CDR3. The V gene is TRBV28, the J gene TRBJ2-1; TRBD2 is a possible D gene (5 bases). The CDR3 runs to 15 residues. Per germline, CDR1 MDHEN and CDR2 SYDVKM. The V and J ends lost 3 bases and 0 bases respectively, with 9 bases between them. The CDR3 DNA reads TGTGCCAGCAGTTTCGGCGGGTCCTCCTACAATGAGCAGTTCTTC. Encoded protein: CASSFGGSSYNEQFF. Full variable domain (missing parts from reference TRBV28 and TRBJ2-1): DVKVTQSSRYLVKRTGEKVFLECVQDMDHENMFWYRQDPGLGLRLIYFSYDVKMKEKGDIPEGYSVSREKKERFSLILESASTNQTSMYLCASSFGGSSYNEQFFGPGTRLTVL.

The genes are TRBV28 and TRBJ2-7; TRBD1 agrees at 7 bases. CDR3 size: 15 residues. Germline CDR1 reads MDHEN; CDR2 reads SYDVKM. J gave up 0 bases and V 1 base, and 3 bases lay outside the gene matches. CDR3 protein: CASSLYWDSSYEQYF. The CDR3 bases are TGTGCCAGCAGTTTATATTGGGACAGCTCCTACGAGCAGTACTTC. Supplemented by reference TRBV28 and TRBJ2-7, the full variable domain reads DVKVTQSSRYLVKRTGEKVFLECVQDMDHENMFWYRQDPGLGLRLIYFSYDVKMKEKGDIPEGYSVSREKKERFSLILESASTNQTSMYLCASSLYWDSSYEQYFGPGTRLTVT.

J is TRBJ1-2 and V is TRBV23-1, with 9 bases aligning to TRBD1. Being an ORF, TRBV23-1 has a function that is uncertain. This CDR3 has 20 amino acids. V lost 0 bases, J lost 7 bases, and 21 bases stayed unmatched. CDR3 DNA sequence: TGCGCCAGCAGTCAATCGAGGGTTTGTGGGACAGGGAAGGTCGGTTGTGGCTACACCTTC. Translated, it gives CASSQSRVCGTGKVGCGYTF.

The chain carries TRBV28 and TRBJ1-2, with 7 bases lining up with TRBD1. Germline trimming cut 5 bases from V and 7 bases from J; bases unmatched to any gene: 22. Germline loops: CDR1 MDHEN, CDR2 SYDVKM. The CDR3 length is 18 residues. CDR3 nucleotide sequence: TGTGCCAGCAGTCCGCCCGAGGGCAGGGGGTCCCATTCTGGTGGCTACACCTTC. Its translation: CASSPPEGRGSHSGGYTF.

In this sample, this clone turned up once. The V call is TRBV7-8, the J call TRBJ2-7; no reliable D call. The CDR3 contains 14 residues. Germline CDR1 reads SGHVS; CDR2 reads FQNEAQ. Trimming took off 1 base at V and 6 bases at J, with 13 bases between the two ends. This chain's CDR3 is CASSLGRGQFEQYF. Here the CDR3 DNA reads TGTGCCAGCAGCTTAGGACGCGGCCAGTTCGAGCAGTACTTC. Complete variable domain (other parts from reference TRBV7-8 and TRBJ2-7): GAGVSQSPRYKVAKRGQDVALRCDPISGHVSLFWYQQALGQGPEFLTYFQNEAQLDKSGLPSDRFFAERPEGSVSTLKIQRTQQEDSAVYLCASSLGRGQFEQYFGPGTRLTVT.

V usage is TRBV14 and J usage is TRBJ2-3; possible D gene TRBD2, 5 bases. Trimming shortened V by 1 base and J by 4 bases, and 12 bases separated the two germline ends. The germline V gene encodes CDR1 SGHDN and CDR2 FVKESK. The CDR3 totals 15 residues. The CDR3 coding sequence is TGTGCCAGCAGCCAAGTGGGGTTGGACTCAGATACGCAGTATTTT. It specifies CASSQVGLDSDTQYF.

The rearrangement links TRBV6-5 to TRBJ1-1; D gene uncertain. The germline V gene has CDR1 MNHEY and CDR2 SVGAGI. V was cut by 6 bases and J by 0 bases, with 11 bases left in between. This CDR3 is built from 14 residues. The CDR3 reads CASRDGSMNTEAFF. The CDR3 DNA reads TGTGCCAGCAGGGACGGATCCATGAACACTGAAGCTTTCTTT.

J is TRBJ1-3 and V is TRBV7-9; D may be TRBD1 (5 bases). Germline V gene sequence: CDR1 SEHNR, CDR2 FQNEAQ (reference sequence). Trimming stripped 5 bases from V and 8 bases from J, with 13 bases between. The CDR3 spans 13 residues. The CDR3, as DNA: TGTGCCAGCAGCCACCACGGGGGAGACACCATATATTTT. This encodes CASSHHGGDTIYF.

The chain joins TRBV30 to TRBJ2-7; no firm D call. The CDR3 sequence is 15 residues long. The V and J ends lost 0 bases and 4 bases respectively, with 16 bases between them. The V gene's germline CDR1 is GTSNPN and CDR2 SVGIG (reference sequence). The CDR3 DNA sequence: TGTGCCTGGAGTGTACCTGGAAGGTTATGGTACGAGCAGTACTTC. Translating gives CAWSVPGRLWYEQYF. Using reference TRBV30 and TRBJ2-7 for the parts outside the CDR3, the full variable domain is SQTIHQWPATLVQPVGSPLSLECTVEGTSNPNLYWYRQAAGRGLQLLFYSVGIGQISSEVPQNLSASRPQDRQFILSSKKLLLSDSGFYLCAWSVPGRLWYEQYFGPGTRLTVT.

In its sample, this clone was seen many times. This chain joins TRBV28 and TRBJ2-7; a possible D gene is TRBD2 (5 bases). Deletions cut 5 bases from V and 7 bases from J, with 21 bases between. Germline CDR1 is MDHEN and CDR2 is SYDVKM. The CDR3 runs to 15 residues. The CDR3 coding sequence is TGTGCCAGCAGTGGGGTGGGCGGTGGGAGTTTGGAGCAGTACTTC. Encoded protein: CASSGVGGGSLEQYF. Combining the CDR3 with reference TRBV28 and TRBJ2-7 gives the whole variable domain DVKVTQSSRYLVKRTGEKVFLECVQDMDHENMFWYRQDPGLGLRLIYFSYDVKMKEKGDIPEGYSVSREKKERFSLILESASTNQTSMYLCASSGVGGGSLEQYFGPGTRLTVT.

This clone was seen a single time. V and J are TRBV5-4 and TRBJ1-1; D ambiguous. In germline, CDR1 is SGHNT, CDR2 YYREEE (reference sequence). The CDR3 consists of 12 residues. CDR3 DNA: TGTGTGTGTGGAGACATGAACACTGAAGCTTTCTTT. Encoded protein: CVCGDMNTEAFF.

The table lists this clone with a count of one. The chain is built from TRBV4-1 and TRBJ2-5, with TRBD1 matching over 9 bases. TRBJ2-7 matches the DNA end more closely, so the J call is doubtful. CDR3 length: 15 amino acids. Germline V CDR1 and CDR2: MGHRA, YSYEKL. The CDR3 bases are TGCGCCAGCAGCCACGGACAGGGGCGAAGATACGAGCAGTACTTC. Protein: CASSHGQGRRYEQYF.

J is TRBJ2-5 and V is TRBV7-9, with 12 bases that match TRBD2. The CDR3 loop spans 17 amino acids. Germline CDR1 SEHNR, CDR2 FQNEAQ (reference sequence). Trimming at V came to 4 bases and at J to 2 bases, leaving 8 bases not matched to a gene. CDR3 sequence (DNA): TGTGCCAGCAGCTCTGGACTAGCGGGGATAAATCAAGAGACCCAGTACTTC. Protein product: CASSSGLAGINQETQYF.

The rearrangement links TRBV11-2 to TRBJ1-5; no clear D. This CDR3 region has 13 residues. Between the trimmed V and J ends, which lost 5 bases and 7 bases, there was a span of 12 bases. Germline lookup yields CDR1 SGHAT and CDR2 FQNNGV. In DNA form, the CDR3 reads TGTGCCAGCAGCCTCCACTCCGACCAGCCCCAGCATTTT. Its translation is CASSLHSDQPQHF. Combining the CDR3 with reference TRBV11-2 and TRBJ1-5 gives the whole variable domain EAGVAQSPRYKIIEKRQSVAFWCNPISGHATLYWYQQILGQGPKLLIQFQNNGVVDDSQLPKDRFSAERLKGVDSTLKIQPAKLEDSAVYLCASSLHSDQPQHFGDGTRLSIL.

V usage is TRBV10-3 and J usage is TRBJ2-7; TRBD2 matches 11 bases. The CDR3 runs to 15 residues. With V trimmed by 1 base and J by 2 bases, 1 base remained unmatched. Germline V gene lookup returns CDR1 ENHRY and CDR2 SYGVKD. The CDR3: CAISEYSGRAYEQYF. The CDR3 DNA is TGTGCCATCAGTGAGTATAGCGGGAGGGCCTACGAGCAGTACTTC.

The chain is built from TRBV30 and TRBJ2-2; TRBD2 matches at 9 bases. This CDR3 is built from 15 residues. Germline values: CDR1 GTSNPN, CDR2 SVGIG (reference sequence). V shed 5 bases and J 6 bases; nucleotides not matched to a gene: 10. Written as DNA, the CDR3 is TGTGCCTGGGGACTAGCGATGGGATTCGCCGGGGAGCTGTTTTTT. Translation: CAWGLAMGFAGELFF.